A selection of T cell receptor beta chains follows, all from one sample in a study of T cell responses to AZD1222 COVID-19 vaccine. Sequencing was performed with immunoSEQ multiplex PCR; in TCRdb, only in-frame clones are kept and a portion is missing. The profile shows 100,000 or so clones, just over 85% of them singletons. The sample here was peripheral blood, taken 28 days after the second AZD1222 dose. These receptors were obtained from an adult who received the AZD1222 COVID-19 vaccine. Each CDR3 is given with its conserved first and last residue.

V gene: TRBV9; J gene: TRBJ2-2; CDR3 protein: CASSVGLAGRTGELFF
V gene: TRBV7-3; J gene: TRBJ2-3; CDR3 protein: CASSHNSASTDTQYF
V gene: TRBV3-1/TRBV3-2; J gene: TRBJ2-7; CDR3 protein: CASGLAGETYEQYF
V gene: TRBV28; J gene: TRBJ2-1; CDR3 protein: CASRGSGNEQFF
V gene: TRBV6-2/TRBV6-3; J gene: TRBJ2-5; CDR3 protein: CASSLAGNYETQYF
V gene: TRBV5-5; J gene: TRBJ2-5; CDR3 protein: CASSFGGQETQYF
V gene: TRBV28; J gene: TRBJ1-6; CDR3 protein: CASSQVPGQSPLHF
V gene: TRBV7-2; J gene: TRBJ1-1; CDR3 protein: CASSSRGTGSEAFF
V gene: TRBV5-1; J gene: TRBJ1-2; CDR3 protein: CASSLAAGQGGYTF
V gene: TRBV21-1; J gene: TRBJ1-1; CDR3 protein: CASKEAGPENTEAFF
V gene: TRBV19; J gene: TRBJ1-3; CDR3 protein: CASSMGGFGSGNTIYF
V gene: TRBV30; J gene: TRBJ2-7; CDR3 protein: CAWSVGTGWTYEQYF
V gene: TRBV6-5; J gene: TRBJ2-7; CDR3 protein: CASSRQETSYEQYF
V gene: TRBV15; J gene: TRBJ2-1; CDR3 protein: CATSRDRSNYNEQFF
V gene: TRBV7-9; J gene: TRBJ2-7; CDR3 protein: CASSSMTGGGYEQYF
V gene: TRBV3-1/TRBV3-2; J gene: TRBJ1-2; CDR3 protein: CTSRHNSPTSAPAGYTF
V gene: TRBV5-8; J gene: TRBJ2-3; CDR3 protein: CASSLAGESTDTQYF
V gene: TRBV24-1; J gene: TRBJ2-3; CDR3 protein: CATASGSTDTQYF
V gene: TRBV7-7; J gene: TRBJ2-1; CDR3 protein: CASSFSESSYNEQFF
V gene: TRBV3-1/TRBV3-2; J gene: TRBJ2-3; CDR3 protein: CASSQPGSGTDTQYF
V gene: TRBV5-5; J gene: TRBJ2-5; CDR3 protein: CASSLAPAGLGGETQYF
V gene: TRBV7-2; J gene: TRBJ2-7; CDR3 protein: CASSRTGTARSYEQYF
V gene: TRBV2; J gene: TRBJ2-2; CDR3 protein: CASSEGGGIGELFF
V gene: TRBV3-1/TRBV3-2; J gene: TRBJ1-1; CDR3 protein: CASSQDKRGEAFF